The rows below give T cell receptor beta chains drawn from one sample of a study of cytomegalovirus exposure and HLA in healthy donors. The method was immunoSEQ multiplex PCR; TCRdb's version includes in-frame clones alone and lacks a portion of them. The table has under 110,000 clones, roughly 70% seen once. Specimen: PBMCs. These TCRs come from a male donor in good health and CMV-seropositive. CDR3s include the opening cysteine and the closing phenylalanine or tryptophan. The D gene is left open where the match is weak. Size is stated for part of the rows, as once, few or many counts, or as a class when the clone is expanded.

j_call d_call v_call clone_size cdr3_aa cdr3_nt
TRBJ1-6 . TRBV2 . CASSVGGKNSPLHF TGTGCCAGCAGTGTGGGAGGGAAAAATTCACCCCTCCACTTT
TRBJ2-3 TRBD2 TRBV27 few CASSLLLAGVDTQYF TGTGCCAGCAGTTTATTACTAGCGGGAGTGGATACGCAGTATTTT
TRBJ1-6 TRBD1 TRBV7-2 . CASSQGASSYNSPLHF TGTGCCAGCAGTCAGGGGGCCAGCTCCTATAATTCACCCCTCCACTTT
TRBJ1-4 TRBD1 TRBV15 . CATSSRGREKLFF TGTGCCACCAGCAGCAGGGGGCGCGAAAAACTGTTTTTT
TRBJ1-1 TRBD1 TRBV14 . CASSQRQGRDTEAFF TGTGCCAGCAGCCAAAGACAGGGGAGGGACACTGAAGCTTTCTTT
TRBJ1-4 TRBD1 TRBV9 . CASSLTRGPNEKLFF TGTGCCAGCAGCCTAACCAGGGGGCCTAATGAAAAACTGTTTTTT
TRBJ2-4 . TRBV19 once CASSEELAKNIQYF TGTGCCAGTTCGGAGGAGCTAGCCAAAAACATTCAGTACTTC
TRBJ1-4 . TRBV7-8 . CASSITRDSYEKLFF TGTGCCAGCAGCATTACACGGGACTCGTACGAAAAACTGTTTTTT
TRBJ1-5 . TRBV19 . CASSIGSSPQHF TGTGCCAGTAGTATAGGTTCTTCCCCCCAGCATTTT
TRBJ2-6 . TRBV7-9 . CASSLGGQSSGANVLTF TGTGCCAGCAGCTTAGGCGGACAGTCCTCTGGGGCCAACGTCCTGACTTTC
TRBJ2-7 TRBD1 TRBV2 . CASGRILAGTGEQYF TGTGCCAGCGGAAGGATCCTGGCAGGGACAGGGGAGCAGTACTTC
TRBJ1-5 . TRBV28 . CASSTEGAGNQPQHF TGTGCCAGCAGTACGGAGGGCGCGGGCAATCAGCCCCAGCATTTT
TRBJ2-7 TRBD1 TRBV19 few CASTLTGSSYEQYF TGTGCCAGTACCCTGACAGGGAGCTCCTACGAGCAGTACTTC
TRBJ1-5 . TRBV15 . CATSIGSSPLEPQHF TGTGCCACCAGCATCGGGTCTTCCCCGCTGGAGCCCCAGCATTTT